This T cell receptor (beta chain) appears in the sequencing data of a study of T cell repertoires in cytomegalovirus infection. This clonotype was recorded a few times. What it binds is not known. Its ends do not fully match the called genes, so a read error is possible. MiXCR was run by TCRdb on the reads, yielding one entry per CDR3 protein. The repertoire has about 570,000 distinct CDR3 sequences, around 40% of them found once; the top ten carry 48%. The CDR3 spans 14 residues. This chain joins TRBV12-3 or TRBV12-4 and TRBJ2-5, with TRBD1 identical over 8 bases. The sample was cultured PBMCs, taken from culture after CMV antigen stimulation. The sequence was collected from a human donor in good health (CMV status not recorded). Some clones in this sample may be carry-over from other donors' samples. The CDR3 DNA sequence: TGTGCCAGCACTTTAGGACAGGGCTCCGAGACCCAGTACTTC. Translated, it gives CASTLGQGSETQYF.